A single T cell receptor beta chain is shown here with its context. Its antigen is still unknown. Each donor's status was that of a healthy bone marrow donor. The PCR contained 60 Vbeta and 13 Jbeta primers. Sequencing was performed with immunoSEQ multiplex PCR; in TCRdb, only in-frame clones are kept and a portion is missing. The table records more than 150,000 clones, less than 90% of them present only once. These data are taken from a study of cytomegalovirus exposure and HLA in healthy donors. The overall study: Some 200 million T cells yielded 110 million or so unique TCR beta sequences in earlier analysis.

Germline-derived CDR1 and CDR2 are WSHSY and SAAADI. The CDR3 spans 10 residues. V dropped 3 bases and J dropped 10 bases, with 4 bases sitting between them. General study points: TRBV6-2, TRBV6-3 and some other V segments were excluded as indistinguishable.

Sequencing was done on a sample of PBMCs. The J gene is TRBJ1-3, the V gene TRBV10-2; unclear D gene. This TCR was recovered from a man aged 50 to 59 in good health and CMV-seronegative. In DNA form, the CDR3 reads TGCGCCAGCAGTGACGGTACCATATATTTT. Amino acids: CASSDGTIYF.